In this sample, the clone carrying this TCR beta chain turned up a few times. Germline lookup yields CDR1 SEHNR and CDR2 FQNEAQ (reference sequence). The CDR3 runs to 14 residues. J was trimmed by 4 bases and V by 3 bases; bases with no gene match: 6. The data were taken from a study of regulatory T cells in long-lasting Graves disease. Sample time point: newly diagnosed GD, antithyroid drugs for less than 3 months. Researchers made the TCR library from RNA that was extracted from PBMCs. Arm-PCR of CDR3 regions and iRepertoire HTBI primers were used to build TCR beta libraries. MiXCR, run by TCRdb on the multiplex PCR reads, gives a single entry per CDR3 protein. This repertoire shows 350,000 to 450,000 distinct CDR3 sequences, 10% to 15% found once; its top ten account for under 20%. A further study also used this sample, focusing on T cells in Graves' hyperthyroidism and ophthalmopathy. From that report: Ophthalmopathy cases were set apart from stable hyperthyroidism by a 13 V-J model.

Sample: peripheral blood mononuclear cells (PBMCs), taken at new diagnosis, from a patient treated with antithyroid drugs. This TCR was sampled from a woman aged 18-29 years with Graves disease. This rearrangement joins TRBV7-9 to TRBJ2-7; 7 bases are a match to TRBD1. The CDR3 coding sequence is TGTGCCAGCAGCTTTGGGACAGACCGTTACGAGCAGTACTTC. Encoded protein: CASSFGTDRYEQYF.